Each of the 22 T cell receptor beta chains below was sequenced from the same sample in a study of monozygotic twins with inflammatory bowel disease (dated by TCRdb to 2018 to 2020). Library construction relied on 5' RACE. Sequenced on an Illumina HiSeq 2500. TCRdb reprocessed the reads and lists each CDR3 protein sequence as a single entry, with no DNA. The table kept for this sample lists nearly 450,000 distinct CDR3 sequences. Together, the top ten hold about 2.6% of the sample. The sample consisted of blood. The receptors originated from a human donor with ulcerative colitis or Crohn's disease, or a healthy co-twin of an affected twin (not recorded which).

The chain combines TRBV11-1 with TRBJ2-7; TCRdb's D call of TRBD2 is untestable without DNA. The CDR3 is made up of 15 amino acids. Germline assignment: CDR1 SGHAT and CDR2 FQDESV (reference sequence). Here the CDR3 reads CASSLDGEGDYEQYF.

The J gene is TRBJ2-3, the V gene TRBV7-9; TCRdb picks TRBD1, but there is no DNA to check that call. Germline loops: CDR1 SEHNR, CDR2 FQNEAQ (reference sequence). The CDR3 loop spans 17 amino acids. This chain's CDR3 is CASSSQGRMASTDTQYF.

This chain uses TRBV28 with TRBJ1-5; TCRdb names TRBD1, which stays unverified in the absence of DNA. Germline values: CDR1 MDHEN, CDR2 SYDVKM. The CDR3 covers 12 residues. Here the CDR3 reads CASSPWTGTQHF.

This chain joins TRBV20-1 and TRBJ1-3. This CDR3 comprises 13 residues. CDR1 is DFQATT, CDR2 SNEGSKA, per germline (reference sequence). CDR3 region: CSAMGGSGNTIYF.

The chain employs TRBV7-2 and TRBJ2-3. CDR1 is SGHTA and CDR2 is FQGNSA in the germline V gene. The length of the CDR3 is 15 residues. The CDR3 spells CASSLFGASTDTQYF.

The genes are TRBV5-1 and TRBJ2-6. Germline loops: CDR1 SGHRS, CDR2 YFSETQ. The CDR3 totals 16 residues. The CDR3 loop is CASSLAANSGANVLTF. Full variable domain (rest looked up from reference TRBV5-1 and TRBJ2-6): KAGVTQTPRYLIKTRGQQVTLSCSPISGHRSVSWYQQTPGQGLQFLFEYFSETQRNKGNFPGRFSGRQFSNSRSEMNVSTLELGDSALYLCASSLAANSGANVLTFGAGSRLTVL.

This chain's CDR3 is CSGEHLKSNEQFF. The J gene is TRBJ2-1, the V gene TRBV20-1. Germline loops: CDR1 DFQATT, CDR2 SNEGSKA (reference sequence). This CDR3 is 13 amino acids long.

The chain combines TRBV5-1 with TRBJ1-1. The CDR3 spans 13 residues. CDR1 is SGHRS and CDR2 is YFSETQ in the germline V gene. The CDR3 sequence: CASRLQVNTEAFF.

The chain couples TRBV2 to TRBJ2-2; TCRdb's D call of TRBD1 is untestable without DNA. This CDR3 region has 15 residues. CDR1 and CDR2 from the germline V gene are SNHLY and FYNNEI. The CDR3 spells CASRPGQGNTGELFF. The full variable domain, in which reference TRBV2 and TRBJ2-2 provide the parts outside the CDR3, is EPEVTQTPSHQVTQMGQEVILRCVPISNHLYFYWYRQILGQKVEFLVSFYNNEISEKSEIFDDQFSVERPDGSNFTLKIRSTKLEDSAMYFCASRPGQGNTGELFFGEGSRLTVL.

The V and J genes are TRBV7-2 and TRBJ2-7; the D call from TCRdb, TRBD1, cannot be confirmed without DNA. Germline V gene sequence: CDR1 SGHTA, CDR2 FQGNSA. This CDR3 spans 13 amino acids. The CDR3 sequence is CASSRPSGYEQYF.

The V and J genes are TRBV6-5 and TRBJ2-1; TCRdb's D call of TRBD2 is untestable without DNA. The CDR3 runs 17 residues. Germline V gene data show CDR1 as MNHEY and CDR2 as SVGAGI. The CDR3 loop is CASSSPTGPTHYNEQFF.

The rearrangement joins TRBV21-1 to TRBJ2-3; as DNA is missing, the TRBD1 call by TCRdb cannot be tested. TRBV21-1 is a listed pseudogene. CDR3 length: 17 residues. The CDR3 protein is CASSKAPGVLGVNTQYF.

V usage is TRBV20-1 and J usage is TRBJ2-5; TCRdb returns TRBD1, unconfirmable since there is no DNA. This CDR3 region has 15 residues. CDR1 and CDR2 from the germline V gene are DFQATT and SNEGSKA (reference sequence). The CDR3 protein is CSAEPAGGARKTQYF.

The chain carries TRBV6-5 and TRBJ1-1; the D call from TCRdb, TRBD1, cannot be confirmed without DNA. Per the germline V gene, CDR1 is MNHEY and CDR2 is SVGAGI. This CDR3 has 15 residues. CDR3: CASSYLDSLYTEAFF.

V is TRBV6-1 and J is TRBJ1-1; without DNA, the TCRdb call of TRBD1 cannot be checked. This CDR3 has 13 residues. Germline CDR1 reads MNHNS; CDR2 reads SASEGT. The CDR3 here is CTSSGTVNTEAFF.

The CDR3 is CASTKTPTGTGFLEQYF. The rearrangement links TRBV19 to TRBJ2-7; the D gene TCRdb calls, TRBD1, cannot be checked with no DNA. Germline V gives CDR1 LNHDA, CDR2 SQIVND (reference sequence). The CDR3 has 17 amino acids.

The chain has TRBV29-1 and TRBJ2-5; the TRBD1 assignment by TCRdb is unverifiable without DNA. Germline-derived CDR1 and CDR2 are SQVTM and ANQGSEA. This CDR3 contains 12 residues. The CDR3 here is CSVDGGAETQYF. Full variable domain (rest looked up from reference TRBV29-1 and TRBJ2-5): SAVISQKPSRDICQRGTSLTIQCQVDSQVTMMFWYRQQPGQSLTLIATANQGSEATYESGFVIDKFPISRPNLTFSTLTVSNMSPEDSSIYLCSVDGGAETQYFGPGTRLLVL.

The CDR3 protein is CSAKLRDRGSVTEAFF. This chain joins TRBV20-1 and TRBJ1-1; TCRdb's D gene call, TRBD1, goes unchecked for lack of DNA. This CDR3 comprises 16 residues. CDR1 DFQATT and CDR2 SNEGSKA come from the germline V gene (reference sequence).

This rearrangement joins TRBV12-3 or TRBV12-4 to TRBJ1-4. This CDR3 contains 15 residues. This chain's CDR3 is CASSSGTAGREKLFF.

The chain employs TRBV6-1 and TRBJ1-5. The CDR3 has 13 amino acids. Germline V gene sequence: CDR1 MNHNS, CDR2 SASEGT. The CDR3 loop is CASSDRLNQHQHF.

The chain employs TRBV6-6 and TRBJ2-5; TCRdb outputs TRBD2, but without DNA this stays unchecked. Germline V gene sequence: CDR1 MNHNY, CDR2 SVGAGI (reference sequence). CDR3 size: 12 residues. CDR3: CASGAPGETQYF.

The chain uses TRBV7-9 and TRBJ2-3; TCRdb returns TRBD2, unconfirmable since there is no DNA. CDR1 and CDR2 from the germline V gene are SEHNR and FQNEAQ (reference sequence). The CDR3 totals 15 residues. This CDR3 reads CASPSTRGGTDTQYF.